The rows below give T cell receptor beta chains drawn from one sample of a study of blood T cell repertoires in COVID-19. Some clones are missing from TCRdb's copy, which holds only in-frame ones; the method was immunoSEQ multiplex PCR. This sample has roughly 64,000 clones, with approximately 92% found just once. The source material was peripheral blood. The source of these receptors is a woman aged 80 or over with active COVID-19. Each CDR3 is given without its conserved first and last residue. Each record gives: CDR3 length, V gene, CDR3 protein.

16	TRBV3-1/TRBV3-2	ASSPLLRLAGRSNEQF
13	TRBV19	ASSMGQDVNNEQF
13	TRBV20-1	SASAAGEYVGEQF
15	TRBV7-8	ASSSLGGASAYNEQF
12	TRBV6-2/TRBV6-3	ASSYSRGSGELF
11	TRBV2	ASSEPIQETQY
13	TRBV19	ASSMNTGDNSPLH
10	TRBV6-5	ASSQGNTEAF
13	TRBV10-3	AISALAGGLDTQY
13	TRBV24-1	ATSRSGAGTDTQY
16	TRBV7-6	ASSLVLAGGTSTGELF
13	TRBV2	ASSESGGTQETQY
11	TRBV6-6	ASSYGTTYEQY
14	TRBV7-6	ASSLGAGASYNEQF
12	TRBV3-1/TRBV3-2	ASSPGTGKTPLH
13	TRBV5-4	ASSVGQGGWSGYT
12	TRBV11-2	ASRIWGGSTEAF
13	TRBV30	AWSGGLAGAETQY
11	TRBV6-5	ASSLTGLNIQY
15	TRBV9	ASSPRPGVQGADTQY
12	TRBV7-9	ASSPSEWQETQY
14	TRBV9	ASSIGLAGSSDTQY
15	TRBV5-4	ASSPRLGANQQETQY
13	TRBV19	ASRPTGTTGNTIY
14	TRBV18	ASSPGVADPTKEQY
14	TRBV28	ASSLSVLPLNYGYT
13	TRBV3-1/TRBV3-2	ASSPQRGQGETQY
11	TRBV19	ASSLINTGELF